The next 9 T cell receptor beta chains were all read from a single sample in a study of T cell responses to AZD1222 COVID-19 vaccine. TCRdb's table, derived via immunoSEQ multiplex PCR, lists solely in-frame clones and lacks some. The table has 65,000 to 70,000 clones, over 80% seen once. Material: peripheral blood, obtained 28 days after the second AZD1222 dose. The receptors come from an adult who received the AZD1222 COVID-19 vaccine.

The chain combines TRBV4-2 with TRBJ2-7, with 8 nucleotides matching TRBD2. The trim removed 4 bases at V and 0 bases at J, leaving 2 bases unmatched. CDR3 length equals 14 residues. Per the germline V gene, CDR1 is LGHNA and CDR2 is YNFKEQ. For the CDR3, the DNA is TGTGCCAGCAGCCCTAGCGGGTTCTCCTACGAGCAGTACTTC. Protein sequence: CASSPSGFSYEQYF.

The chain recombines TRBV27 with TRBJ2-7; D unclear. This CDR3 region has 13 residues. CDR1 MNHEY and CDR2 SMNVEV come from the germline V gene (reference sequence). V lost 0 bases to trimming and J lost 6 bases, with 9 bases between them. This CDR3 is CASSLSRRGEQYF. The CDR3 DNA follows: TGTGCCAGCAGTTTATCGAGACGAGGCGAGCAGTACTTC.

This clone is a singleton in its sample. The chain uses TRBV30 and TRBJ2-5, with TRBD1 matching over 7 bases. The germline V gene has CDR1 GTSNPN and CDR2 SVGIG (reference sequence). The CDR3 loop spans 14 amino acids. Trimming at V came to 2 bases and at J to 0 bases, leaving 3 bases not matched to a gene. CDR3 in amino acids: CAWSKGTDQETQYF. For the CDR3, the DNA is TGTGCCTGGAGTAAAGGGACAGACCAAGAGACCCAGTACTTC. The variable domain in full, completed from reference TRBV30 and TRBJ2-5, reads SQTIHQWPATLVQPVGSPLSLECTVEGTSNPNLYWYRQAAGRGLQLLFYSVGIGQISSEVPQNLSASRPQDRQFILSSKKLLLSDSGFYLCAWSKGTDQETQYFGPGTRLLVL.

As DNA, the CDR3 is TGTGCCAGCTCCCCGGACGGAGGTTCCTATGGCTACACCTTC. Translation: CASSPDGGSYGYTF. The chain carries TRBV18 and TRBJ1-2; D not resolved. V was trimmed by 6 bases and J by 4 bases, leaving 15 bases between them. The CDR3 has 14 residues. CDR1 KGHSH and CDR2 LQKENI come from the germline V gene.

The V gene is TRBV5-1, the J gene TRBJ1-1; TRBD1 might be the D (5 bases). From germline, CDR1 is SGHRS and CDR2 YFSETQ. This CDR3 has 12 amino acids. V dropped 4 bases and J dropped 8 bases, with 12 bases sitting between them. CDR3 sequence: CASSGDGLEAFF. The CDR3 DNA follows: TGCGCCAGCAGCGGGGACGGGCTAGAAGCTTTCTTT.

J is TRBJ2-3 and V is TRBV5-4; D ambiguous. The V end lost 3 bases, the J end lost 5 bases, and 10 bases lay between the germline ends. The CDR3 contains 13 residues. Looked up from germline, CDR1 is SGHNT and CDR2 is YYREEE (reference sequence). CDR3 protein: CASSSKWGDTQYF. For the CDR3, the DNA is TGTGCCAGCAGCTCTAAGTGGGGAGATACGCAGTATTTT.

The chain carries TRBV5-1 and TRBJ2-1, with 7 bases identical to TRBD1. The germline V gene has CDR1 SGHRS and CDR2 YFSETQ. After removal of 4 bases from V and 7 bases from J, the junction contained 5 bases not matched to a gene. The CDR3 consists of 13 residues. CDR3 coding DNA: TGCGCCAGCAGCCTACCGACAGGGAATGAGCAGTTCTTC. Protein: CASSLPTGNEQFF.

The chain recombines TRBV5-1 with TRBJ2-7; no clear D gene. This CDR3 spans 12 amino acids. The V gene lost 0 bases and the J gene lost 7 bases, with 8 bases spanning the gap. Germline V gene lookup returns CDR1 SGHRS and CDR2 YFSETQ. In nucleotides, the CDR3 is TGCGCCAGCAGCTTGGAGGCTCGGGAGCAGTACTTC. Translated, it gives CASSLEAREQYF.

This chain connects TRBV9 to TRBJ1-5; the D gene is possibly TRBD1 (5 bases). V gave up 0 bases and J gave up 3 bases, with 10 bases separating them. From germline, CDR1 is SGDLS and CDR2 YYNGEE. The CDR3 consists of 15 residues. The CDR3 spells CASSVGGNFNQPQHF. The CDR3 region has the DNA TGTGCCAGCAGCGTAGGGGGGAATTTCAATCAGCCCCAGCATTTT.